This T cell receptor beta chain originates from a study of response to subunit inactivated influenza vaccine. Study-wide results and limits: Authors suggested that a seasonal influenza vaccination recruits few new T cells each time.

MiXCR was run by TCRdb on the RT-PCR reads, yielding one entry per CDR3 protein. The data show around 190,000 distinct CDR3 sequences, 13% to 15% seen once. This clonotype was seen more than once but under ten times. Its target is unknown. The TCR comes from a man in his fifties who received an inactivated influenza vaccine. The sample consisted of CD8+ T cells sorted from PBMCs, taken roughly 5 days after vaccination.

CDR3 protein: CAWSVALPTEAFF. The CDR3 DNA reads TGTGCCTGGAGCGTCGCTCTCCCTACTGAAGCTTTCTTT. The genes are TRBV30 and TRBJ1-1; D is undetermined. Germline CDR1 GTSNPN, CDR2 SVGIG (reference sequence). Trimming cost V 3 bases and J 5 bases, with 13 bases left between them. The CDR3 covers 13 residues.